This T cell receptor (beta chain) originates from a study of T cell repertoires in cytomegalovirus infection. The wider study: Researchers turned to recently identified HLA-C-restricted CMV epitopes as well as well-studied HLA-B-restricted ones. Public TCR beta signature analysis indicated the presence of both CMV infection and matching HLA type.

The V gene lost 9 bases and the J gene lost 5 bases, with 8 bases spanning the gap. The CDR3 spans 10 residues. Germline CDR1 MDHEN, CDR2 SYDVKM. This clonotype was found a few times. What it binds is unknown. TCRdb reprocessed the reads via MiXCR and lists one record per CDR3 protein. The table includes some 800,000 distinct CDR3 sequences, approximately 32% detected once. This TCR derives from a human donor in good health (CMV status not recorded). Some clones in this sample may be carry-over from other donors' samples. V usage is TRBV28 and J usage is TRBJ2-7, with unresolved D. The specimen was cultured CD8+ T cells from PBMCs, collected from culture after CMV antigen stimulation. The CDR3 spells CARTPDEQYV. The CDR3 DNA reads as TGTGCCAGAACTCCCGACGAGCAGTACGTC.